These 27 T cell receptor beta chains came from one sample sequenced in a study of blood T cell repertoires in COVID-19. Using immunoSEQ multiplex PCR, the repertoire was profiled, and TCRdb retains in-frame clones only, with some absent. The sample yields 300,000 to 400,000 clones, approximately 90% seen once. The specimen was PBMCs or T cells enriched from blood (not recorded which). The receptors shown here come from a woman aged 25 to 45 who had been exposed to COVID-19.

J is TRBJ1-6 and V is TRBV5-5; no definite D call. Trimming removed 0 bases from V and 3 bases from J, with 10 bases in between. Germline V gives CDR1 SGHKS, CDR2 YYEKEE (reference sequence). There are 16 residues in the CDR3. The CDR3: CASSLASRFYNSPLHF. For the CDR3, the DNA is TGTGCCAGCAGCTTGGCTTCCAGGTTCTATAATTCACCCCTCCACTTT.

The gene calls are TRBV19 and TRBJ1-5; 7 bases line up with TRBD1. The junction had 5 bases not matched to a gene; V was cut back by 4 bases and J by 2 bases. The V gene's germline CDR1 is LNHDA and CDR2 SQIVND (reference sequence). The CDR3 runs 15 residues. CDR3 protein: CASSTTGTGNQPQHF. For the CDR3, the DNA is TGTGCCAGTAGTACGACAGGGACGGGCAATCAGCCCCAGCATTTT. Variable domain in full (rest from reference TRBV19 and TRBJ1-5): DGGITQSPKYLFRKEGQNVTLSCEQNLNHDAMYWYRQDPGQGLRLIYYSQIVNDFQKGDIAEGYSVSREKKESFPLTVTSAQKNPTAFYLCASSTTGTGNQPQHFGDGTRLSIL.

The genes are TRBV24-1 and TRBJ2-5; 9 bases match TRBD1. Germline lookup yields CDR1 KGHDR and CDR2 SFDVKD. The CDR3 length is 16 residues. V trimming: 4 bases; J trimming: 2 bases; junction bases outside the gene matches: 7. In DNA, the CDR3 is TGTGCCACCAGTGACCCGGGACAGGGTGGTCAAGAGACCCAGTACTTC. It specifies CATSDPGQGGQETQYF.

The J gene is TRBJ1-5, the V gene TRBV19; maybe TRBD1 (6 bases). V was clipped by 7 bases and J by 6 bases, with 22 bases between them. Germline-derived CDR1 and CDR2 are LNHDA and SQIVND (reference sequence). This CDR3 spans 16 amino acids. The CDR3 is CASTSWAGAVGQPQHF. CDR3 DNA sequence: TGTGCCAGTACTAGCTGGGCGGGGGCGGTCGGTCAGCCCCAGCATTTT. Full variable domain (outside the CDR3, taken from reference TRBV19 and TRBJ1-5): DGGITQSPKYLFRKEGQNVTLSCEQNLNHDAMYWYRQDPGQGLRLIYYSQIVNDFQKGDIAEGYSVSREKKESFPLTVTSAQKNPTAFYLCASTSWAGAVGQPQHFGDGTRLSIL.

This clone was recorded once. The V and J genes are TRBV15 and TRBJ1-1; tentatively, D is TRBD1 (6 bases). Germline V gene sequence: CDR1 LNHNV, CDR2 YYDKDF (reference sequence). The CDR3 length is 16 residues. V was cut by 3 bases and J by 6 bases, with 20 bases left in between. The CDR3 DNA follows: TGTGCCACCAGCAGTTCCACAGGGTCCCCTCATGCTGAAGCTTTCTTT. Its translation is CATSSSTGSPHAEAFF.

CDR3 coding DNA: TGTGCCAGCAGCGCCAGGGGGCAGTTGTGGAACACTGAAGCTTTCTTT. It yields the protein CASSARGQLWNTEAFF. The rearrangement links TRBV11-1 to TRBJ1-1; 8 bases agree with TRBD1. Trimming cost V 5 bases and J 1 base; bases outside gene matches: 9. Germline V lookup: CDR1 SGHAT, CDR2 FQDESV (reference sequence). This CDR3 has 16 residues.

The V call is TRBV27, the J call TRBJ1-1; TRBD1 might be the D (6 bases). V gave up 6 bases and J gave up 8 bases, with 13 bases separating them. Germline values: CDR1 MNHEY, CDR2 SMNVEV (reference sequence). The CDR3 is 12 amino acids. In DNA, the CDR3 is TGTGCCAGCAGAACATCACAGGGAGAAGCTTTCTTT. Translated, it gives CASRTSQGEAFF.

V is TRBV2 and J is TRBJ2-3, with D perhaps matching TRBD1 (6 bases). The V end was cut by 6 bases, the J end by 0 bases, with 16 bases between. Germline CDR1 is SNHLY and CDR2 is FYNNEI. The CDR3 runs to 16 residues. The CDR3: CASSPRGSTSTDTQYF. CDR3 DNA: TGTGCCAGCAGCCCCAGGGGTAGTACTAGCACAGATACGCAGTATTTT.

The V and J genes are TRBV13 and TRBJ1-5; the match to TRBD1 covers 9 bases. The CDR3 is made up of 14 amino acids. Germline V CDR1 and CDR2: PRHDT, FYEKMQ (reference sequence). Trimming cost V 5 bases and J 3 bases; bases outside gene matches: 2. CDR3 DNA sequence: TGTGCCAGCAGCCGACAGGGGGACAATCAGCCCCAGCATTTT. This gives the protein CASSRQGDNQPQHF.

The chain couples TRBV2 to TRBJ2-1; D remains unclear. V was clipped by 7 bases and J by 4 bases, with 11 bases between them. The CDR3 covers 13 residues. The germline V gene encodes CDR1 SNHLY and CDR2 FYNNEI. As DNA, the CDR3 is TGTGCCAGCATCAGGCCTCCTTACAATGAGCAGTTCTTC. It translates to CASIRPPYNEQFF.

This chain uses TRBV2 with TRBJ1-2; unclear D gene. Germline-derived CDR1 and CDR2 are SNHLY and FYNNEI. The CDR3 extends over 12 amino acids. The V end was cut by 7 bases, the J end by 2 bases, with 8 bases between. DNA for the CDR3: TGTGCCAGCAACTACCCCAACTATGGCTACACCTTC. Encoded protein: CASNYPNYGYTF.

This chain links TRBV11-3 with TRBJ2-3; 9 nucleotides match TRBD2. Germline trimming cut 4 bases from V and 4 bases from J; bases unmatched to any gene: 9. Germline CDR1 is SGHNT and CDR2 is YENEEA. The length of the CDR3 is 16 residues. CDR3 in DNA: TGTGCCAGCAGCTCCCCAGGCGGGGGGGACCCAGATACGCAGTATTTT. It codes for CASSSPGGGDPDTQYF.

The chain has TRBV2 and TRBJ1-6; D gene ambiguous. Looked up from germline, CDR1 is SNHLY and CDR2 is FYNNEI. Trimming removed 4 bases at V and 2 bases at J, with 12 bases between. The CDR3 covers 16 residues. The chain's CDR3 is CASSVAAPTYNSPLHF. In DNA form, the CDR3 reads TGTGCCAGCAGTGTGGCGGCTCCTACCTATAATTCACCCCTCCACTTT.

The chain uses TRBV29-1 and TRBJ2-3; TRBD1 might be the D (5 bases). The CDR3 is 10 amino acids. CDR1 and CDR2 from the germline V gene are SQVTM and ANQGSEA. Trimming took 8 bases from V and 14 from J, leaving 17 bases between them. The CDR3, as DNA: TGCAGCTTCGACAGACCCCCCGGGTATTTT. Amino acid sequence: CSFDRPPGYF.

The chain carries TRBV12-5 and TRBJ1-2, with a possible D match to TRBD1 (5 bases). V was shortened by 6 bases and J by 0 bases, with 14 bases between the two germline ends. This CDR3 is built from 15 residues. Germline CDR1 is LGHNT and CDR2 is FRNRAP. The CDR3 nucleotides read TGTGCTAGTGGCGACAACAGGAAAGCTAACTATGGCTACACCTTC. Translating it yields CASGDNRKANYGYTF.

V is TRBV5-1 and J is TRBJ1-4, with 9 bases matching TRBD1. Germline V gives CDR1 SGHRS, CDR2 YFSETQ. The CDR3 has 14 amino acids. The junction had 6 bases not matched to a gene; V was cut back by 4 bases and J by 8 bases. CDR3 in DNA: TGCGCCAGCAGCAAGGGACAGGGCGGGGAAAAACTGTTTTTT. This codes for CASSKGQGGEKLFF.

Worth noting for this clone: The sample contains more than one DNA sequence encoding this CDR3. The gene calls are TRBV7-9 and TRBJ1-2, with 7 bases lining up with TRBD1. The ends lost 1 base at V and 4 bases at J; junction bases unmatched: 3. Germline V gives CDR1 SEHNR, CDR2 FQNEAQ (reference sequence). The CDR3 extends over 14 amino acids. The CDR3 bases are TGTGCCAGCAGCTTAGGACAGGGTGGCTATGGCTACACCTTC. Translated, it gives CASSLGQGGYGYTF.

The chain carries TRBV5-4 and TRBJ1-6; D is perhaps TRBD1 (6 bases). Deletions cut 3 bases from V and 6 bases from J, with 10 bases between. Germline V gene sequence: CDR1 SGHNT, CDR2 YYREEE (reference sequence). The CDR3 is 14 residues long. The CDR3 DNA reads TGTGCCAGCAGCTACGGACAGATTAATTCACCCCTCCACTTT. Translated, it gives CASSYGQINSPLHF.

The chain has TRBV18 and TRBJ2-1, with 10 bases aligning to TRBD2. With 2 bases clipped from V and 8 bases from J, the junction kept 6 bases outside the gene matches. Germline values: CDR1 KGHSH, CDR2 LQKENI. The CDR3 is made up of 15 amino acids. The CDR3 DNA follows: TGTGCCAGCTCACCAGTAGCGGGGGGCGGCGATGAGCAGTTCTTC. Residues: CASSPVAGGGDEQFF.

The chain joins TRBV9 to TRBJ2-5; 8 positions match TRBD2. The J segment lost 2 bases and the V segment lost 3 bases, leaving 3 bases of the junction unmatched. The CDR3 spans 14 residues. The V gene's germline CDR1 is SGDLS and CDR2 YYNGEE. CDR3 nucleotides: TGTGCCAGCAGCGGCGGGGGGCCTCAAGAGACCCAGTACTTC. Amino acid sequence: CASSGGGPQETQYF.

The chain uses TRBV19 and TRBJ1-2; 9 nucleotides align to TRBD1. Unmatched junction bases numbered 9, after V lost 5 bases and J lost 5 bases. Germline CDR1 and CDR2: LNHDA and SQIVND (reference sequence). This CDR3 is 15 amino acids long. The CDR3 spells CASSVNRGQEYGYTF. In DNA form, the CDR3 reads TGTGCCAGTAGTGTCAACAGGGGGCAGGAGTATGGCTACACCTTC.

The CDR3 reads CASNVDWNTEAFF. CDR3 nucleotides: TGCGCCAGCAACGTAGATTGGAACACTGAAGCTTTCTTT. The genes are TRBV5-1 and TRBJ1-1, with D unclear. V lost 6 bases, J lost 1 base, and 10 bases lay in between. CDR3 length: 13 amino acids. Germline values: CDR1 SGHRS, CDR2 YFSETQ.

This clone was seen just once. The rearrangement uses TRBV2 and TRBJ1-2, with a weak D call TRBD1 (6 bases). The V and J ends lost 7 bases and 7 bases respectively, with 19 bases between them. This CDR3 has 14 residues. CDR1 is SNHLY and CDR2 is FYNNEI in the germline V gene. The CDR3 sequence is CASTTTGTGAGYTF. CDR3 sequence (DNA): TGTGCCAGCACGACGACAGGAACGGGCGCTGGCTACACCTTC. The variable domain in full, completed from reference TRBV2 and TRBJ1-2, reads EPEVTQTPSHQVTQMGQEVILRCVPISNHLYFYWYRQILGQKVEFLVSFYNNEISEKSEIFDDQFSVERPDGSNFTLKIRSTKLEDSAMYFCASTTTGTGAGYTFGSGTRLTVV.

The chain couples TRBV6-2 or TRBV6-3 to TRBJ1-2; possible D gene TRBD1, 6 bases. V was shortened by 5 bases and J by 1 base, with 14 bases between the two germline ends. CDR1 and CDR2 from the germline V gene are MNHEY and SVGEGT. The CDR3 is 15 amino acids. The CDR3 nucleotides are TGTGCCAGCAGTCAACAGGGAGTTCTTAACTATGGCTACACCTTC. Translating gives CASSQQGVLNYGYTF.

CDR3 protein: CASSTPGMGTEAFF. The DNA for the CDR3 is TGTGCCAGCAGCACCCCAGGGATGGGGACTGAAGCTTTCTTT. The V gene is TRBV7-9, the J gene TRBJ1-1; perhaps TRBD1 as D (5 bases). This CDR3 is 14 amino acids long. In germline, CDR1 is SEHNR, CDR2 FQNEAQ (reference sequence). V lost 5 bases and J 5 bases, leaving 15 bases between the germline ends.

V usage is TRBV7-4 and J usage is TRBJ2-5; 7 bases line up with TRBD1. The CDR3 consists of 20 residues. Germline V gene lookup returns CDR1 SGHVT and CDR2 SQSDAQ. The V segment lost 5 bases and the J segment 4 bases; nucleotides outside the gene matches: 25. The CDR3 nucleotides read TGTGCCAGCAGCCCCATTTTGGGCCCGACAGGGTCGGCACGTTCAGAGACCCAGTACTTC. Translating gives CASSPILGPTGSARSETQYF.

The chain combines TRBV19 with TRBJ1-5, with a weak D call TRBD1 (5 bases). V was shortened by 6 bases and J by 8 bases, with 17 bases between the two germline ends. This CDR3 contains 14 residues. Germline V gives CDR1 LNHDA, CDR2 SQIVND (reference sequence). The CDR3 DNA reads as TGTGCCAGTAGCTCGACAAGGGGCAGGGAGCCCCAGCATTTT. Its translation: CASSSTRGREPQHF.